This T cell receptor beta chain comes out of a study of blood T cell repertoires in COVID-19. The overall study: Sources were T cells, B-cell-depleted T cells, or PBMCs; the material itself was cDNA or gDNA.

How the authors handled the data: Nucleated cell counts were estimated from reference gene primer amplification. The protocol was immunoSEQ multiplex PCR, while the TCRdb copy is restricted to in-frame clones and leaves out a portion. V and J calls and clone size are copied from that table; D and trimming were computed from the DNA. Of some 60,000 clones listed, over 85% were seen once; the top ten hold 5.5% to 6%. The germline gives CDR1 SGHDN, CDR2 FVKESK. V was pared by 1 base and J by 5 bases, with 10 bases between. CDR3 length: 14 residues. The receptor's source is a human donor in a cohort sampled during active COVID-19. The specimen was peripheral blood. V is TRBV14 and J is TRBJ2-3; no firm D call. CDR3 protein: CASSQVMRGDTQYF. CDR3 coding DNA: TGTGCCAGCAGCCAAGTTATGAGAGGAGATACGCAGTATTTT. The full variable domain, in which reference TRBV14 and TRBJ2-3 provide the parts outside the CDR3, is EAGVTQFPSHSVIEKGQTVTLRCDPISGHDNLYWYRRVMGKEIKFLLHFVKESKQDESGMPNNRFLAERTGGTYSTLKVQPAELEDSGVYFCASSQVMRGDTQYFGPGTRLTVL.